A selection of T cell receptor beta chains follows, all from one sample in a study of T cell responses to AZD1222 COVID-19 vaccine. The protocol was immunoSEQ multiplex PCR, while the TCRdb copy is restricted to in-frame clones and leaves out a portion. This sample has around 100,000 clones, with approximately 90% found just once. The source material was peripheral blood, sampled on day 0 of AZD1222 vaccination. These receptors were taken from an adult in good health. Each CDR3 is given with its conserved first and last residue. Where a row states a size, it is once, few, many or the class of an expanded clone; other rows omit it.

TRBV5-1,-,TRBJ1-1,CASGQGMNTEAFF
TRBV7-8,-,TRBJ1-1,CASSLALEAEAFF
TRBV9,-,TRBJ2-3,CASSVFSTSTDTQYF
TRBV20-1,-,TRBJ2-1,CSARSGLEQFF
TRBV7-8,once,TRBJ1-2,CASSPGQGPGYTF
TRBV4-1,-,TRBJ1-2,CASSQRDRTATNYGYTF
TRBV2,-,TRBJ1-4,CASRPGGYNEKLFF
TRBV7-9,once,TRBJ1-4,CAGRTGLNEKLFF
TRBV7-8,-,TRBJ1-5,CASAGTANQPQHF
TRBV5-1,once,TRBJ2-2,CASSSGTGSTGELFF
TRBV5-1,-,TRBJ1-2,CASSWRQGGLEGYTF
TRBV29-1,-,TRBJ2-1,CSGVGLAGESFSYNEQFF
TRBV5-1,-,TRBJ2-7,CASSSQFDRFHYEQYF
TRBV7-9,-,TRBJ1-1,CASSHDGLGTEAFF
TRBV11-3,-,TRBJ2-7,CASSFPQGNEQYF
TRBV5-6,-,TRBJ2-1,CASGEDTYNEQFF
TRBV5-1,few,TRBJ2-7,CASSFGTGALHEQYF
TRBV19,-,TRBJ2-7,CASSIDISGVSYEQYF
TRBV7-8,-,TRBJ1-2,CASSLNLRIDYGYTF
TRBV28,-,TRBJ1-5,CASRNTGGSNQPQHF
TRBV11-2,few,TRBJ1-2,CASRAPLLLRGGYGYTF
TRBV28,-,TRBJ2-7,CASSLPGNEQYF
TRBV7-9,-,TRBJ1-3,CASSRDSGNTIYF
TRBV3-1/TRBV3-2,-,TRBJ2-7,CASSQDRQDRRSYEQYF
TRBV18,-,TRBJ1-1,CASSPSTDPNTEAFF
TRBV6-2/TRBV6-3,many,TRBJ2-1,CASSYWGEYNEQFF
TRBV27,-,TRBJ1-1,CASSLARGGTEAFF
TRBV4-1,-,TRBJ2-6,CASSQPTGPAGANVLTF
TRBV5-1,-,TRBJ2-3,CASSLYTDTQYF
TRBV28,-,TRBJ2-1,CASSFSPGLVGNEQFF
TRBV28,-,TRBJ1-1,CASSLHENTEAFF
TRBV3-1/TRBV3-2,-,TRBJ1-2,CASSQSGQVGEGYTF
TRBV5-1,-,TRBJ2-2,CASSLRAAGNTGELFF
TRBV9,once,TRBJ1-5,CASSVGQGNQPQHF
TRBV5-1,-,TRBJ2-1,CASSYRAGGPRNEQFF
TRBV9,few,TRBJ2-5,CASSPTSGAETQYF
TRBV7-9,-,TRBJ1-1,CASSYGAEAFF
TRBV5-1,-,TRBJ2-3,CASSPDSTDTQYF
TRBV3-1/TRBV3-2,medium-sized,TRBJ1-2,CASSQEGPGGGYTF
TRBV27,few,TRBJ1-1,CASMVQGGLDTEAFF
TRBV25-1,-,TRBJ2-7,CASSEGYEQYF
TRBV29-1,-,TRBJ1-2,CSVVKTSSYGYTF
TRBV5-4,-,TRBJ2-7,CASSFPGHVREQYF